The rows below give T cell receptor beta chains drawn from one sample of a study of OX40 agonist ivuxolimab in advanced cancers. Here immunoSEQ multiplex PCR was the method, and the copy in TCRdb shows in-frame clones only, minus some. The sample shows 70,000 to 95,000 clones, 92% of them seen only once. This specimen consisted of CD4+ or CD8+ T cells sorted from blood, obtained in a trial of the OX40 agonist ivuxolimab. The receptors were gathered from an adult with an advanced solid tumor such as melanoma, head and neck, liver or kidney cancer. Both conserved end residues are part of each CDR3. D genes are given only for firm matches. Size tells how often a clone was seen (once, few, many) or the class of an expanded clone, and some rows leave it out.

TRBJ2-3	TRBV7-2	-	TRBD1	TGTGCCAGCAGATTAGGACAGGGACCAGATACGCAGTATTTT	CASRLGQGPDTQYF
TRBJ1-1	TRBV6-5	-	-	TGTGCCAGCAGTCTCAGGACAACGCAGAACACTGAAGCTTTCTTT	CASSLRTTQNTEAFF
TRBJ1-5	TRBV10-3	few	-	TGTGCCATCAGTGACAGGAAGTCAGGTCTCAATCAGCCCCAGCATTTT	CAISDRKSGLNQPQHF
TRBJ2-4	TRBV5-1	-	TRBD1	TGCGCCGACGGGCTTGGCGACAGGGAAACAAAAAACATTCAGTACTTC	CADGLGDRETKNIQYF
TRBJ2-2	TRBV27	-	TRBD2	TGTGCCAGCAGTTTTTCCCGCGGGGGGGCCACCGGGGAGCTGTTTTTT	CASSFSRGGATGELFF
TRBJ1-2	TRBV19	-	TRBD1	TGTGCCAGTAGTCAGGGGGACTATGGCTACACCTTC	CASSQGDYGYTF
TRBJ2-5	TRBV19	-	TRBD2	TGTGCCAGTAGTGTAATGAGCGGGATGGAGACCCAGTACTTC	CASSVMSGMETQYF
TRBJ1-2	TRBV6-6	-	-	TGTGCCAGCAGTTACTCGATGGCAGGGGCTAACTATGGCTACACCTTC	CASSYSMAGANYGYTF
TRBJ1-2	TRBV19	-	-	TGTGCCAGTAGTACTCTGTCCGGCGTCTGGGGCTACACCTTC	CASSTLSGVWGYTF
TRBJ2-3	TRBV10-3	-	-	TGTGCCATCAGTGAGTCACAGTCTCAAGGAGATACGCAGTATTTT	CAISESQSQGDTQYF
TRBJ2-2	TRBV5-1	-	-	TGCGCCAGCAGCGTCACAGGGAACACCGGGGAGCTGTTTTTT	CASSVTGNTGELFF
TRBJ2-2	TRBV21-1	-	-	TGTGCCAGCAGCAGCTTGGGCCCGGCTAGCGTCCCCGGGGAGCTGTTTTTT	CASSSLGPASVPGELFF
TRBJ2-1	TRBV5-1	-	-	TGCGCCAGCAGCCCAACGATGAGCTCCTACAATGAGCAGTTCTTC	CASSPTMSSYNEQFF
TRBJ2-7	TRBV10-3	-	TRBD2	TGTGCCATCTCTGGGTTAGCGGGGGGGCTTTACGAGCAGTACTTC	CAISGLAGGLYEQYF
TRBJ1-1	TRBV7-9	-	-	TGTGCCAGCAGCCGCGGGGGAGTCAAAGGAGGTACTGAAGCTTTCTTT	CASSRGGVKGGTEAFF
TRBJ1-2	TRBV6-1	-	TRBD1	TGTGCCAGCAGTGCCCAGGGGGCTGGCGGCTACACCTTC	CASSAQGAGGYTF
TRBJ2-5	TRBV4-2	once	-	TGTGCCAGCAGCCAAGCCGCAAGCATGGGCGAAGAGACCCAGTACTTC	CASSQAASMGEETQYF
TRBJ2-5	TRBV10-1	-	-	TGCGCCAGCAGTGAGGGGGGCCAAGAGACCCAGTACTTC	CASSEGGQETQYF
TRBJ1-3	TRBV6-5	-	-	TGTGCCAGCAGTCGAGGAAACACCATATATTTT	CASSRGNTIYF
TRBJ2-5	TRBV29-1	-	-	TGCAGCGTCCAAGGGGCCGACCAAGAGACCCAGTACTTC	CSVQGADQETQYF
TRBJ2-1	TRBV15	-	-	TGTGCCACCAGCAGGGTGTCGGGTGAGCAGTTCTTC	CATSRVSGEQFF
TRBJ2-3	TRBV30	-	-	TGTGCCTGGAGTGCCACCCGTTCATCTAGCACAGATACGCAGTATTTT	CAWSATRSSSTDTQYF
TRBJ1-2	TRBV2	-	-	TGTGCCAGCAGTGGGACATCCTATGGCTACACCTTC	CASSGTSYGYTF
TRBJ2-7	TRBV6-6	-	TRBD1	TGTGCCAGCAGTTACTCGGGACAGGGACACTCCTACGAGCAGTACTTC	CASSYSGQGHSYEQYF
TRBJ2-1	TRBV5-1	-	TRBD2	TGCGCCAGCAGCGCGCTACTAGCGGGAGGATACAATGAGCAGTTCTTC	CASSALLAGGYNEQFF
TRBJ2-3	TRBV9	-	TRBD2	TGTGCCAGCAGCCCGACCGGGAATCTAGCGGGATCTGATACGCAGTATTTT	CASSPTGNLAGSDTQYF
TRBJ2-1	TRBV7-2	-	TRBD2	TGTGCCAGCAGCTTAATCAATTTCGCTAGCGGGAGGTACAATGAGCAGTTCTTC	CASSLINFASGRYNEQFF
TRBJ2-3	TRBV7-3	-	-	TGTGCCAGCAGCTTATTGGGCGCTAGCACAGATACGCAGTATTTT	CASSLLGASTDTQYF